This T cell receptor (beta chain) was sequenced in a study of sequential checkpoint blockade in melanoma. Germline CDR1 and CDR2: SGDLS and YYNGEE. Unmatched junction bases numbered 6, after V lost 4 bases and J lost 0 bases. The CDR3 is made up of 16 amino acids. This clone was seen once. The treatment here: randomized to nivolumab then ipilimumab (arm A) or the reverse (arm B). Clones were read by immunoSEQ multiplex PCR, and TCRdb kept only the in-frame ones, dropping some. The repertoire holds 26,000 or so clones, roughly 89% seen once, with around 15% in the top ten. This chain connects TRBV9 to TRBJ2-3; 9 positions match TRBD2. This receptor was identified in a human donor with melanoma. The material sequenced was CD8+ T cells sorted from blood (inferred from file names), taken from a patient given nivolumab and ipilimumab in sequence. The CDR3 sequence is CASSTHGTSSTDTQYF. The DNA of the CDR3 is TGTGCCAGCAGCACCCACGGGACTAGCAGCACAGATACGCAGTATTTT.